The rows below give T cell receptor beta chains drawn from one sample of a study of T cells in Graves' hyperthyroidism and ophthalmopathy. Via MiXCR, TCRdb re-called the multiplex PCR reads, giving one row per CDR3 protein. The repertoire holds about 720,000 distinct CDR3 sequences, with 16% as singletons. The source material was blood. Receptor source: a man younger than 35 with Graves' hyperthyroidism. The CDR3 runs from the conserved cysteine through the conserved F or W. D genes are given only for firm matches. The listing skips clone size in some rows; elsewhere it reads once, few, many or a size class.

D gene	V gene	J gene	clone size	CDR3 protein	CDR3 DNA
NA	TRBV28	TRBJ2-5	many	CASSPLNQETQYF	TGTGCCAGCAGTCCCCTAAACCAAGAGACCCAGTACTTC
NA	TRBV9	TRBJ2-2	few	CASSVSRRGTGELFF	TGTGCCAGCAGCGTAAGTCGGCGGGGCACCGGGGAGCTGTTTTTT
NA	TRBV7-4	TRBJ1-2	once	CASSLAGRLAGYTF	TGTGCCAGCAGCTTAGCCGGCAGATTGGCTGGCTACACCTTC
NA	TRBV28	TRBJ1-1	many	CAGSGQHTEAFF	TGTGCCGGATCTGGACAGCACACTGAAGCTTTCTTT
NA	TRBV5-8	TRBJ1-1	few	CASSQKDGEAFF	TGTGCCAGCAGCCAAAAGGACGGAGAAGCTTTCTTT
TRBD1	TRBV18	TRBJ1-1	few	CASSPPTGGITEAFF	TGTGCCAGCTCACCACCGACAGGGGGGATCACTGAAGCTTTCTTT
TRBD1	TRBV6-5	TRBJ1-2	many	CASSYSIYPTGDPIGYTF	TGTGCCAGCAGTTACTCTATTTACCCAACAGGGGATCCTATTGGCTACACCTTC
NA	TRBV15	TRBJ1-3	NA	CATSRDAGVDTIYF	TGTGCCACCAGCAGAGATGCAGGGGTGGACACCATATATTTT
NA	TRBV12-3/TRBV12-4	TRBJ1-6	NA	CASSFTGRGSPLHF	TGTGCCAGCAGTTTTACAGGGAGGGGTTCACCCCTCCACTTT
TRBD2	TRBV9	TRBJ2-5	NA	CASSASGGSRETQYF	TGTGCCAGCAGCGCTAGCGGGGGCTCCCGGGAGACCCAGTACTTC
TRBD2	TRBV14	TRBJ2-1	NA	CASSHLAGGPPDEQFF	TGTGCCAGCAGCCATTTAGCGGGAGGGCCCCCCGATGAGCAGTTCTTC
TRBD2	TRBV7-3	TRBJ2-2	NA	CASSLMGGTVTGELFF	TGTGCCAGCAGCTTGATGGGGGGGACGGTCACCGGGGAGCTGTTTTTT
TRBD2	TRBV3-1	TRBJ2-7	many	CASSPETSGFSYEQYF	TGTGCCAGCAGCCCCGAGACTAGCGGGTTCTCCTACGAGCAGTACTTC
NA	TRBV9	TRBJ2-3	few	CASSLSSADTQYF	TGTGCCAGCAGCCTCTCCTCAGCAGATACGCAGTATTTT
NA	TRBV6-2/TRBV6-3	TRBJ2-7	many	CAVEEKTECCEQYF	TGTGCCGTCGAGGAGAAGACAGAATGTTGCGAGCAGTACTTC
TRBD2	TRBV7-2	TRBJ2-2	medium-sized	CASSSTQASGGELFF	TGTGCCAGCAGCTCCACCCAAGCTAGCGGCGGGGAGCTGTTTTTT
TRBD2	TRBV14	TRBJ2-3	few	CASSQVRGSLGTDTQYF	TGTGCCAGCAGCCAAGTGCGGGGGAGTCTTGGCACAGATACGCAGTATTTT
NA	TRBV5-1	TRBJ2-1	many	CASSPDPHIRNEQFF	TGCGCCAGCAGCCCGGATCCACACATTCGCAATGAGCAGTTCTTC
TRBD1	TRBV20-1	TRBJ1-6	few	CSARPTGNSPLHF	TGCAGTGCTAGACCGACAGGGAATTCACCCCTCCACTTT
NA	TRBV11-2	TRBJ2-7	many	CASSADYEQYF	TGTGCCAGCAGCGCGGACTACGAGCAGTACTTC
NA	TRBV2	TRBJ2-7	many	CASSEGGIWDYEQYF	TGTGCCAGCAGTGAAGGGGGAATTTGGGACTACGAGCAGTACTTC
TRBD2	TRBV2	TRBJ2-1	many	CASRTSGSFNEQFF	TGTGCCAGCAGAACGAGCGGGAGTTTCAATGAGCAGTTCTTC
TRBD1	TRBV24-1	TRBJ2-1	many	CATSVPLGQGTNEQFF	TGTGCCACCAGTGTCCCTTTGGGACAGGGAACCAATGAGCAGTTCTTC
TRBD2	TRBV28	TRBJ2-1	many	CASSLQRGSRGNEQFF	TGTGCCAGCAGTTTACAGCGGGGGTCCCGAGGGAATGAGCAGTTCTTC
NA	TRBV29-1	TRBJ1-1	many	CSVGQDPMNTEAFF	TGCAGCGTTGGTCAGGACCCCATGAACACTGAAGCTTTCTTT
NA	TRBV24-1	TRBJ2-2	NA	CATSDSMGTSNTGELFF	TGTGCCACCAGTGATTCAATGGGGACATCGAACACCGGGGAGCTGTTTTTT
NA	TRBV19	TRBJ1-5	NA	CASSIEGGAPDNQPQHF	TGTGCCAGTAGTATAGAGGGTGGGGCTCCTGACAATCAGCCCCAGCATTTT
NA	TRBV6-2/TRBV6-3	TRBJ2-7	many	CASSNYRDSGGDEQYF	TGTGCCAGCAGTAATTACCGGGACTCAGGCGGGGACGAGCAGTACTTC
NA	TRBV28	TRBJ2-4	many	CASSLAVVGAEENIQYF	TGTGCCAGCAGTTTAGCGGTAGTTGGGGCCGAAGAAAACATTCAGTACTTC
TRBD1	TRBV19	TRBJ1-2	few	CASSALTGVNYGYTF	TGTGCCAGTAGTGCCTTGACAGGGGTTAACTATGGCTACACCTTC
TRBD1	TRBV29-1	TRBJ2-7	many	CSVVGGQGYEQYF	TGCAGCGTTGTTGGGGGACAGGGGTACGAGCAGTACTTC
TRBD2	TRBV6-2/TRBV6-3	TRBJ2-1	few	CASVLAAADNEQFF	TGTGCCAGCGTCCTAGCGGCAGCCGACAATGAGCAGTTCTTC
NA	TRBV19	TRBJ1-1	few	CASRGRPGDTEAFF	TGTGCCAGTAGAGGTCGGCCCGGGGACACTGAAGCTTTCTTT
NA	TRBV11-3	TRBJ2-7	many	CASSLGQASLHEQYF	TGTGCCAGCAGCTTAGGACAGGCGTCTCTCCACGAGCAGTACTTC
NA	TRBV7-2	TRBJ2-7	many	CASSLASHEQYF	TGTGCCAGCAGCTTAGCTTCGCACGAGCAGTACTTC
NA	TRBV28	TRBJ2-3	many	CASSFQGSTDTQYF	TGTGCCAGCAGTTTTCAGGGTAGCACAGATACGCAGTATTTT
TRBD2	TRBV29-1	TRBJ2-1	NA	CSEAPASGTYNEQFF	TGCAGCGAAGCCCCGGCTAGCGGAACCTACAATGAGCAGTTCTTC
TRBD2	TRBV19	TRBJ2-7	NA	CASSQRTSGSYSYEQYF	TGTGCCAGTAGTCAACGGACTAGCGGGAGTTACTCCTACGAGCAGTACTTC
NA	TRBV14	TRBJ2-1	few	CASSQDTQLRNEQFF	TGTGCCAGCAGCCAAGATACCCAGCTTAGGAATGAGCAGTTCTTC
NA	TRBV4-3	TRBJ2-7	NA	CASSQDRATLYEQYF	TGCGCCAGCAGCCAAGATAGGGCTACTCTCTACGAGCAGTACTTC
NA	TRBV27	TRBJ2-4	NA	CASSLHGQAKNIQYF	TGTGCCAGCAGTTTACATGGTCAAGCCAAAAACATTCAGTACTTC
TRBD1	TRBV10-3	TRBJ2-7	NA	CAISDQGQGKHEQYF	TGTGCCATCAGTGATCAGGGACAGGGTAAACACGAGCAGTACTTC
NA	TRBV24-1	TRBJ2-1	many	CATSDPGGDINEQFF	TGTGCCACCAGTGACCCCGGGGGAGATATCAATGAGCAGTTCTTC
TRBD1	TRBV4-1	TRBJ2-5	NA	CASSHGTGGRETQYF	TGCGCCAGCAGCCACGGGACAGGGGGAAGAGAGACCCAGTACTTC
NA	TRBV11-2	TRBJ2-7	many	CASSMTVAEQYF	TGTGCCAGCAGCATGACGGTGGCAGAGCAGTACTTC
NA	TRBV12-3/TRBV12-4	TRBJ1-6	many	CASSTLSRGAGAPLHF	TGTGCCAGCAGTACCCTGTCTAGGGGGGCAGGGGCACCCCTCCACTTT
TRBD2	TRBV20-1	TRBJ2-3	many	CSARGGLAGRTDTQYF	TGCAGTGCTAGAGGTGGTCTAGCGGGACGTACAGATACGCAGTATTTT
NA	TRBV9	TRBJ1-2	NA	CASSGYGTNYGYTF	TGTGCCAGCAGCGGGTACGGGACAAACTATGGCTACACCTTC
TRBD2	TRBV20-1	TRBJ2-1	many	CSATSGQYNEQFF	TGCAGTGCTACTAGCGGGCAATACAATGAGCAGTTCTTC
NA	TRBV7-3	TRBJ1-1	many	CASSLIRGTEAFF	TGTGCCAGCAGCTTGATCAGGGGCACTGAAGCTTTCTTT
NA	TRBV4-1	TRBJ2-7	few	CASSSGARNVYEQYF	TGCGCCAGCAGTTCCGGGGCACGGAATGTCTACGAGCAGTACTTC
NA	TRBV7-7	TRBJ2-4	many	CASSPWTVSLAKNIQYF	TGTGCTAGCAGCCCCTGGACAGTGAGCCTAGCCAAAAACATTCAGTACTTC
NA	TRBV12-3/TRBV12-4	TRBJ1-1	many	CASSFPPDFNTEAFF	TGTGCCAGCAGTTTCCCCCCAGACTTCAACACTGAAGCTTTCTTT
NA	TRBV7-9	TRBJ2-2	few	CASWQPSNTGELFF	TGTGCCAGCTGGCAGCCCTCGAACACCGGGGAGCTGTTTTTT